The 18 T cell receptor beta chains listed next were all sequenced from one sample in a study of blood T cell repertoires in COVID-19. The assay was immunoSEQ multiplex PCR, and TCRdb's table has in-frame clones only and misses some. The sample shows 60,000 to 95,000 clones, 90% of them seen only once. Input material: peripheral blood. The receptor set was obtained from a woman over 75 with active or convalescent COVID-19.

This sequence joins TRBV6-5 and TRBJ2-5; the match to TRBD2 covers 12 bases. The CDR3 has 15 residues. V was clipped by 7 bases and J by 5 bases; unmatched bases: 8. Germline V lookup: CDR1 MNHEY, CDR2 SVGAGI. CDR3 sequence reads: CASTPSGGAWETQYF. The CDR3 nucleotides are TGTGCCAGCACCCCTAGCGGGGGGGCGTGGGAGACCCAGTACTTC.

V and J are TRBV9 and TRBJ2-1; 8 bases map to TRBD2. Germline V lookup: CDR1 SGDLS, CDR2 YYNGEE. This CDR3 comprises 13 residues. J gave up 9 bases and V 2 bases, and 4 bases lay outside the gene matches. The CDR3 region has the DNA TGTGCCAGCAGCGTGGCGGGGGGAGGTGAGCAGTTCTTC. Translating it yields CASSVAGGGEQFF.

The chain links TRBV27 to TRBJ1-2; TRBD1 matches at 8 bases. The CDR3 runs to 15 residues. J gave up 7 bases and V 5 bases, and 12 bases lay outside the gene matches. Germline CDR1 MNHEY, CDR2 SMNVEV (reference sequence). In nucleotides, the CDR3 is TGTGCCAGCAGTCCAGGGACAGGCGGTTGGGCTGGCTACACCTTC. It is translated as CASSPGTGGWAGYTF.

The rearrangement uses TRBV5-1 and TRBJ2-1; a possible D gene is TRBD1 (6 bases). V was trimmed by 0 bases and J by 9 bases, leaving 10 bases between them. Germline V gene lookup returns CDR1 SGHRS and CDR2 YFSETQ. This CDR3 contains 13 residues. The CDR3 loop reads CASSLDTGTEQFF. The DNA for the CDR3 is TGCGCCAGCAGCTTGGATACAGGGACTGAGCAGTTCTTC.

The chain joins TRBV3-1 (or the pseudogene TRBV3-2) to TRBJ2-5, with 8 bases lining up with TRBD2. The junction had 11 bases not matched to a gene; V was cut back by 6 bases and J by 2 bases. The CDR3 extends over 16 amino acids. The germline gives CDR1 LGHDT, CDR2 YNNKEL (reference sequence). Here the CDR3 DNA reads TGTGCCAGCAGTCTTTTCAGTCCTAGCGGGCAAGAGACCCAGTACTTC. Encoded protein: CASSLFSPSGQETQYF.

The chain couples TRBV24-1 to TRBJ1-2, with 8 bases identical to TRBD1. This CDR3 is built from 16 residues. Trimming took 6 bases from V and 1 from J; bases not matched to a gene: 9. Per germline, CDR1 KGHDR and CDR2 SFDVKD. The DNA for the CDR3 is TGTGCCACCAGTTCAGGGGGCACAGGGGTTAACTATGGCTACACCTTC. Translation gives CATSSGGTGVNYGYTF.

This clone was seen only once. CDR3 sequence (DNA): TGTGCCACGGGGTCGACTAGCGGGGGCCCCGGGGAGCTGTTTTTT. Its protein is CATGSTSGGPGELFF. V is TRBV10-3 and J is TRBJ2-2, with 12 bases fitting TRBD2. The CDR3 is 15 amino acids. Looked up from germline, CDR1 is ENHRY and CDR2 is SYGVKD. Germline trimming cut 10 bases from V and 6 bases from J; bases unmatched to any gene: 9.

The rearrangement links TRBV15 to TRBJ1-5, with D perhaps matching TRBD1 (5 bases). CDR3 size: 16 residues. Germline values: CDR1 LNHNV, CDR2 YYDKDF (reference sequence). V dropped 0 bases and J dropped 4 bases, with 13 bases sitting between them. CDR3 amino acids: CATSRDRAGNNQPQHF. The CDR3 nucleotides read TGTGCCACCAGCAGAGATCGGGCAGGGAATAATCAGCCCCAGCATTTT.

V gene TRBV4-1 combines with J gene TRBJ1-1, with unresolved D. Germline CDR1 is MGHRA and CDR2 is YSYEKL. Trimming removed 1 base at V and 7 bases at J, with 10 bases between. The CDR3 runs to 13 residues. CDR3 region: CASSQVPANEAFF. CDR3 sequence (DNA): TGCGCCAGCAGCCAAGTCCCCGCTAATGAAGCTTTCTTT.

The chain recombines TRBV19 with TRBJ1-5, with D possibly matching TRBD1 (6 bases). Germline V gene sequence: CDR1 LNHDA, CDR2 SQIVND (reference sequence). The V end was cut by 7 bases, the J end by 0 bases, with 13 bases between. This CDR3 comprises 15 residues. CDR3 sequence reads: CASTVGTRSNQPQHF. Here the CDR3 DNA reads TGTGCCAGTACGGTTGGGACACGTAGCAATCAGCCCCAGCATTTT.

The chain joins TRBV5-1 to TRBJ2-7; D is ambiguous. The germline V gene has CDR1 SGHRS and CDR2 YFSETQ. The V gene lost 0 bases and the J gene lost 0 bases, with 10 bases spanning the gap. This CDR3 region has 15 residues. The DNA for the CDR3 is TGCGCCAGCAGCTTGGATTCTATAAGCTCCTACGAGCAGTACTTC. Translating it yields CASSLDSISSYEQYF.

J is TRBJ1-1 and V is TRBV28; TRBD1 aligns across 7 bases. The CDR3 extends over 14 amino acids. Trimming took 6 bases from V and 3 from J; bases not matched to a gene: 7. Per germline, CDR1 MDHEN and CDR2 SYDVKM. The CDR3 loop reads CASSERGRDTEAFF. Here the CDR3 DNA reads TGTGCCAGCAGCGAAAGGGGGCGGGACACTGAAGCTTTCTTT. Combining the CDR3 with reference TRBV28 and TRBJ1-1 gives the whole variable domain DVKVTQSSRYLVKRTGEKVFLECVQDMDHENMFWYRQDPGLGLRLIYFSYDVKMKEKGDIPEGYSVSREKKERFSLILESASTNQTSMYLCASSERGRDTEAFFGQGTRLTVV.

The chain couples TRBV6-5 to TRBJ2-3; unclear D gene. V lost 2 bases to trimming and J lost 8 bases, with 11 bases between them. In germline, CDR1 is MNHEY, CDR2 SVGAGI. This CDR3 is 13 amino acids long. The CDR3, as DNA: TGTGCCAGCAGTTACCTACAAGGCGGTACGCAGTATTTT. As protein: CASSYLQGGTQYF.

J is TRBJ1-2 and V is TRBV19; no clear D gene. The CDR3 runs 13 residues. Trimming shortened V by 3 bases and J by 2 bases, and 7 bases separated the two germline ends. Per the germline V gene, CDR1 is LNHDA and CDR2 is SQIVND (reference sequence). In DNA, the CDR3 is TGTGCCAGTAGTATTTTTGGCAACTATGGCTACACCTTC. It specifies CASSIFGNYGYTF.

V and J are TRBV27 and TRBJ1-1; 7 positions match TRBD1. This CDR3 has 14 amino acids. J gave up 4 bases and V 6 bases, and 8 bases lay outside the gene matches. Germline V lookup: CDR1 MNHEY, CDR2 SMNVEV (reference sequence). The CDR3 protein is CASRPTGSATEAFF. The CDR3, as DNA: TGTGCCAGCAGACCGACAGGGTCGGCCACTGAAGCTTTCTTT.

The chain recombines TRBV9 with TRBJ1-3, with D maybe TRBD1 (5 bases). This CDR3 is 14 amino acids long. Trimming pared 1 base from V and 4 bases from J, leaving 9 bases between. Per germline, CDR1 SGDLS and CDR2 YYNGEE. CDR3 protein: CASSVRQGGNTIYF. CDR3 DNA sequence: TGTGCCAGCAGCGTACGCCAGGGCGGAAACACCATATATTTT.

The genes are TRBV2 and TRBJ1-1; 10 nucleotides align to TRBD1. The V and J ends lost 6 bases and 1 base, in that order; junction bases with no gene match: 8. This CDR3 contains 16 residues. CDR1 is SNHLY, CDR2 FYNNEI, per germline. Here the CDR3 DNA reads TGTGCCAGCAGGCCCCCGGGACAGGGGAAGAACACTGAAGCTTTCTTT. As protein: CASRPPGQGKNTEAFF.

The J gene is TRBJ1-1, the V gene TRBV6-2 or TRBV6-3; D is uncertain. CDR3 length equals 15 residues. Germline loops: CDR1 MNHEY, CDR2 SVGEGT. Trimming stripped 2 bases from V and 5 bases from J, with 15 bases between. For the CDR3, the DNA is TGTGCCAGCAGTTACACTTTCCTGGGGAGGACTGAAGCTTTCTTT. Amino acid sequence: CASSYTFLGRTEAFF.